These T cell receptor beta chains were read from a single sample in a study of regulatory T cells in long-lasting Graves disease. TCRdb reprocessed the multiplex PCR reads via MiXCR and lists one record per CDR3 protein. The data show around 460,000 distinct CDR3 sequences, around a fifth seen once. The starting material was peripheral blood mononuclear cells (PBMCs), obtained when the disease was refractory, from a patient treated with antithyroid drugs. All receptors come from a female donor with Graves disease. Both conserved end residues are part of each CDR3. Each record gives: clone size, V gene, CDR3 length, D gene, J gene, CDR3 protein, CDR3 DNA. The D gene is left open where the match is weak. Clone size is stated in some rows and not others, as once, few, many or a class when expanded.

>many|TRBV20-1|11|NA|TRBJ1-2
CSAITAQGYTF
TGCAGTGCTATCACAGCGCAGGGCTACACCTTC
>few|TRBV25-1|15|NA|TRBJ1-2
CASSEMARGLGGYTF
TGTGCCAGCAGTGAAATGGCGAGAGGACTGGGAGGCTACACCTTC
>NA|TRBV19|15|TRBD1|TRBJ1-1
CASSIRTGRNTEAFF
TGTGCCAGTAGTATCCGGACAGGCCGGAACACTGAAGCTTTCTTT
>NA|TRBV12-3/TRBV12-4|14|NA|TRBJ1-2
CASSPGGVNYGYTF
TGTGCCAGCAGTCCCGGGGGAGTTAACTATGGCTACACCTTC
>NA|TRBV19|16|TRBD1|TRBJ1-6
CASSQTTGSGNSPLHF
TGTGCCAGTAGTCAAACGACAGGGTCGGGAAATTCACCCCTCCACTTT
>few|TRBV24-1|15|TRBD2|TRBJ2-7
CATSEIRLAGYEQYF
TGTGCCACCAGTGAGATAAGGCTAGCGGGCTACGAGCAGTACTTC
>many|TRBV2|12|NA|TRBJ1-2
CATSEGGYGYTF
TGTGCCACCTCGGAGGGAGGCTATGGCTACACCTTC
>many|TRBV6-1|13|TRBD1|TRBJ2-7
CASSGGQSYEQYF
TGTGCCAGCAGTGGGGGACAGTCCTACGAGCAGTACTTC
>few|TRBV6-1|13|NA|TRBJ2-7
CANSRDNTYEQYF
TGTGCCAACAGTAGGGACAATACTTACGAGCAGTACTTC
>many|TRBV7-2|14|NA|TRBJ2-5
CASSFDGLQETQYF
TGTGCCAGCAGCTTCGACGGACTACAAGAGACCCAGTACTTC
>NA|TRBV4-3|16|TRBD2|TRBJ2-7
CASSQGLAGRVYEQYF
TGCGCCAGCAGCCAGGGCCTAGCGGGTAGGGTCTACGAGCAGTACTTC
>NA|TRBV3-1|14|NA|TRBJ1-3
CASSQVLGGNTIYF
TGTGCCAGCAGCCAAGTTCTAGGGGGTAACACCATATATTTT
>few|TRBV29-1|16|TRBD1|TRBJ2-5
CSVDVTGSFVSETQYF
TGCAGCGTTGATGTGACAGGGAGTTTTGTATCGGAGACCCAGTACTTC
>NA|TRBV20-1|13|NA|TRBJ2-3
CSARPGVTDTQYF
TGCAGTGCCAGACCGGGTGTCACAGATACGCAGTATTTT
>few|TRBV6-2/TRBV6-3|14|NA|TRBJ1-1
CASSKDRLYAEAFF
TGTGCCAGCAGCAAAGACAGGTTGTACGCTGAAGCTTTCTTT
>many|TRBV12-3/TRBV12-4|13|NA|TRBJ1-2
CASSRGVESGYTF
TGTGCCAGCAGCCGAGGGGTAGAATCTGGCTACACCTTC
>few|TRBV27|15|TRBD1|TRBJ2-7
CASSSPGGVVSEQYF
TGTGCCAGCAGTTCCCCAGGGGGCGTTGTAAGCGAGCAGTACTTC
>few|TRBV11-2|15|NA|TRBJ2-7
CASSLLVAGIYEQYF
TGTGCCAGCAGCTTATTAGTAGCAGGGATCTACGAGCAGTACTTC
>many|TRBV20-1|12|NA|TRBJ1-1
CSALKDGFEAFF
TGCAGTGCTCTAAAGGACGGATTTGAAGCTTTCTTT
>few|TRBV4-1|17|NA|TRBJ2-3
CASSQDPSGFGPDTQYF
TGCGCCAGCAGCCAAGATCCCAGCGGCTTTGGCCCAGATACGCAGTATTTT
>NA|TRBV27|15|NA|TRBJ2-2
CASAWRGPDTGELFF
TGTGCCAGCGCCTGGCGGGGGCCCGACACCGGGGAGCTGTTTTTT
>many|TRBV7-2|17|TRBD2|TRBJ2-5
CASSLGASGILEETQYF
TGTGCCAGCAGCTTAGGGGCTAGCGGGATTTTGGAAGAGACCCAGTACTTC
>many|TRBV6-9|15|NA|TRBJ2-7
CASSYWLGSSYEQYF
TGTGCCAGCAGTTACTGGTTAGGGAGCTCCTACGAGCAGTACTTC
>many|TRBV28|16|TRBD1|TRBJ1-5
CASSSSTGYGNQPQHF
TGTGCCAGCAGTTCGTCGACAGGGTACGGCAATCAGCCCCAGCATTTT
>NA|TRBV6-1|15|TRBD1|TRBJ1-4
CASIPYGTEGEKLFF
TGTGCCAGCATTCCTTACGGGACAGAGGGTGAAAAACTGTTTTTT
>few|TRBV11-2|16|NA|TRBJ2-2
CASSLPSRVNTGELFF
TGTGCCAGCAGCTTACCTTCCAGGGTAAACACCGGGGAGCTGTTTTTT
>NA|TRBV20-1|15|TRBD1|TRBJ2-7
CSARSGQALVYEQYF
TGCAGTGCTAGATCTGGACAGGCGTTAGTCTACGAGCAGTACTTC
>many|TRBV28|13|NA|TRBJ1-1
CASSLWEHTEAFF
TGTGCCAGCAGTTTATGGGAGCACACTGAAGCTTTCTTT
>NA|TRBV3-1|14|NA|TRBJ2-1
CASRQEVSGHEQFF
TGTGCCAGCAGACAAGAGGTATCTGGACATGAGCAGTTCTTC
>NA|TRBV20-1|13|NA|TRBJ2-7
CSATTGRSYEQYF
TGCAGTGCTACGACAGGTCGCTCCTACGAGCAGTACTTC
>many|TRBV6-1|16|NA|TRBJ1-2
CASSPPRDTGFDGYTF
TGTGCCAGCAGCCCTCCTAGGGACACGGGCTTCGATGGCTACACCTTC
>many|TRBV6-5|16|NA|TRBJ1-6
CASSYSNVQGDSPLHF
TGTGCCAGCAGTTACTCGAATGTCCAGGGCGATTCACCCCTCCACTTT
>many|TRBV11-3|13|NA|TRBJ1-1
CASSSDMNTEAFF
TGTGCCAGCAGCTCCGACATGAACACTGAAGCTTTCTTT
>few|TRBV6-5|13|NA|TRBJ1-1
CASSYTLNTEAFF
TGTGCCAGCAGTTACACCCTGAACACTGAAGCTTTCTTT
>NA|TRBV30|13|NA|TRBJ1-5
CAWSSGTYQPQHF
TGTGCCTGGAGTTCTGGCACATATCAGCCCCAGCATTTT
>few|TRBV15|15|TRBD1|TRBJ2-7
CATSRGGTGKYEQYF
TGTGCCACCAGCAGAGGTGGGACAGGGAAGTACGAGCAGTACTTC